This paragraph reports one TCR beta chain. There are a few counts of this clonotype. Its cognate antigen has yet to be identified. Base qualities are missing; no much larger clone stands one base away. The data were produced on an Illumina HiSeq 1500. The raw public data were reprocessed by TCRdb itself: fastp quality trimming at Q25, MiXCR clonotype calling, in-frame beta chains only. Each record represents a unique CDR3 protein, reported with the most common genes and DNA among its rows. This sample comprises fewer than 1,000,000 distinct CDR3 sequences, approximately 33% of them detected only once. The biggest ten clones account for around an eighth of the sample. This entry comes from a study of T cell repertoires in cytomegalovirus infection (dated by TCRdb to the late 2010s). The study in broad terms: Peptide stimulations targeted recently identified HLA-C-restricted CMV epitopes, whose presentation resists viral immunomodulation, together with well-studied HLA-B-restricted epitopes. The HLA type of each donor mattered for the analysis, because public TCR beta signatures pointed to carriage of CMV infection along with the matching HLA type.

Overall study outcomes, separate from this receptor: The ex vivo response was dominated by HLA-C-restricted CMV-specific TCR beta clonotypes, which also provided the single most frequent clonotype in two of eight donors. Carriers of CMV infection plus the relevant HLA type were discriminated by the cumulative frequency of public TCR beta family members in the study cohort and in an independent approximately 360-donor cohort.

This specimen's treatment or condition label, per the study, means: in vitro stimulation with specific CMV peptide epitopes to enrich CMV-specific T cells. The material sequenced was cultured CD8+ T cells from PBMCs, taken from culture after CMV antigen stimulation. This sequence was found in a human donor in good health (CMV status not recorded). Some clones in this sample may be carry-over from other donors' samples.

The CDR3 region: CASSGQGLAKNIQYF. DNA sequence: TGTGCCAGCAGTGGACAGGGCTTAGCCAAAAACATTCAGTACTTC. This receptor chain uses TRBV25-1 and TRBJ2-4, and 7 junction bases match TRBD1. CDR3 length: 15 amino acids, cysteine to phenylalanine. Just the 45-base CDR3 DNA is kept, in frame starting at base 1. CDR1 and CDR2 are drawn from the germline V gene: MGHDK, SYGVNS. V loses 4 bases at its end and J loses 0 bases; junction bases beyond the gene matches: 3.